These 22 T cell receptor beta chains came from one sample sequenced in a study of control samples from healthy donors and cancer patients. The protocol was immunoSEQ multiplex PCR, while the TCRdb copy is restricted to in-frame clones and leaves out a portion. This table has about 110,000 clones, roughly 90% appearing once. Specimen: PBMCs. Every receptor here comes from a woman aged 55-70 years with lung cancer.

V usage is TRBV27 and J usage is TRBJ1-6; no firm D call. The CDR3 runs 14 residues. Germline V gene sequence: CDR1 MNHEY, CDR2 SMNVEV (reference sequence). The V and J ends lost 1 base and 6 bases respectively, with 7 bases between them. The CDR3 DNA reads TGTGCCAGCAGTTTATGGACGGCTAATTCACCCCTCCACTTT. Protein sequence: CASSLWTANSPLHF.

V usage is TRBV18 and J usage is TRBJ1-4; D unclear. Germline V gene data show CDR1 as KGHSH and CDR2 as LQKENI. V lost 2 bases to trimming and J lost 0 bases, with 13 bases between them. The CDR3 totals 17 residues. CDR3 nucleotides: TGTGCCAGCTCACCAGGGTCGACTTGGGCAACTAATGAAAAACTGTTTTTT. This translates into CASSPGSTWATNEKLFF.

The chain employs TRBV2 and TRBJ2-1; TRBD2 matches at 11 bases. The germline CDR1 and CDR2 sequences are SNHLY and FYNNEI. V lost 6 bases to trimming and J lost 3 bases; unmatched junction nucleotides: 4. CDR3 length: 15 residues. CDR3 coding DNA: TGTGCCAGCAGCGATACTAGCGGGAGCTACAATGAGCAGTTCTTC. It codes for CASSDTSGSYNEQFF.

The chain is built from TRBV27 and TRBJ1-4; 9 positions match TRBD1. The junction had 9 bases not matched to a gene; V was cut back by 2 bases and J by 8 bases. The CDR3 length is 16 residues. Germline V gives CDR1 MNHEY, CDR2 SMNVEV (reference sequence). The CDR3 loop reads CASSLALGQGREKLFF. DNA for the CDR3: TGTGCCAGCAGTTTAGCGTTGGGACAGGGAAGGGAAAAACTGTTTTTT.

The genes are TRBV3-1 (or the pseudogene TRBV3-2) and TRBJ2-7; D is unresolved. Germline values: CDR1 LGHDT, CDR2 YNNKEL (reference sequence). The CDR3 is 15 amino acids. Trimming removed 1 base at V and 5 bases at J, with 15 bases between. The CDR3 loop is CASSQGRRVVNEQYF. The CDR3 DNA sequence: TGTGCCAGCAGCCAAGGAAGAAGGGTAGTAAACGAGCAGTACTTC.

The CDR3 bases are TGTGCCAGTAGTATTAGGGTGGAACGCACCGGGGAGCTGTTTTTT. Translating gives CASSIRVERTGELFF. The rearrangement joins TRBV19 to TRBJ2-2; D is undetermined. This CDR3 region has 15 residues. Germline CDR1 and CDR2: LNHDA and SQIVND (reference sequence). V was pared by 3 bases and J by 4 bases, with 12 bases between.

The chain links TRBV4-1 to TRBJ1-1, with D perhaps TRBD1 (5 bases). The CDR3 has 11 amino acids. Trimming left V 0 bases short and J 10 bases short, with 6 bases between. CDR1 is MGHRA, CDR2 YSYEKL, per germline. The CDR3, as DNA: TGCGCCAGCAGCCAAGAACAGGCAGCTTTCTTT. Encoded protein: CASSQEQAAFF.

The V gene is TRBV9, the J gene TRBJ1-6, with D possibly being TRBD1 (6 bases). This CDR3 contains 15 residues. Germline-derived CDR1 and CDR2 are SGDLS and YYNGEE. Trimming stripped 0 bases from V and 8 bases from J, with 12 bases between. The CDR3 spells CASSVAGGGHSPLHF. The CDR3 region has the DNA TGTGCCAGCAGCGTAGCCGGGGGCGGTCATTCACCCCTCCACTTT.

V is TRBV7-8 and J is TRBJ2-6; D possibly matches TRBD1 or TRBD2 (5 bases each). The CDR3 loop spans 18 amino acids. The V gene lost 4 bases and the J gene lost 0 bases, with 16 bases spanning the gap. Germline CDR1 SGHVS, CDR2 FQNEAQ. For the CDR3, the DNA is TGTGCCAGCAGCTCCCGCCGAGGGGCCTACTCTGGGGCCAACGTCCTGACTTTC. This codes for CASSSRRGAYSGANVLTF.

V is TRBV9 and J is TRBJ1-3; D is perhaps TRBD1 (6 bases). With 0 bases removed from V and 0 bases from J, the gap between germline ends came to 10 bases. Looked up from germline, CDR1 is SGDLS and CDR2 is YYNGEE. This CDR3 is built from 16 residues. The CDR3: CASSVDGQTSGNTIYF. In nucleotides, the CDR3 is TGTGCCAGCAGCGTAGACGGACAGACCTCTGGAAACACCATATATTTT.

V is TRBV6-5 and J is TRBJ1-2, with D unresolved. This CDR3 has 14 residues. The germline V and J ends were trimmed by 7 bases and 0 bases, with 12 bases remaining between them. The germline V gene has CDR1 MNHEY and CDR2 SVGAGI. The CDR3 is CASNVPPPNYGYTF. CDR3 coding DNA: TGTGCCAGCAATGTCCCCCCACCTAACTATGGCTACACCTTC.

The gene calls are TRBV6-5 and TRBJ2-1; D is uncertain. Trimming took off 7 bases at V and 8 bases at J, with 9 bases between the two ends. The germline CDR1 and CDR2 sequences are MNHEY and SVGAGI. This CDR3 is built from 11 residues. CDR3 in amino acids: CASTQGYEQFF. In DNA form, the CDR3 reads TGTGCCAGCACCCAAGGGTATGAGCAGTTCTTC.

The rearrangement links TRBV2 to TRBJ1-1; weak D call: TRBD1 (5 bases). Germline V gives CDR1 SNHLY, CDR2 FYNNEI. The V end lost 10 bases, the J end lost 0 bases, and 12 bases lay between the germline ends. The CDR3 totals 13 residues. The CDR3 DNA sequence: TGTGCCACCGGGACGGGAATGAACACTGAAGCTTTCTTT. Amino acids: CATGTGMNTEAFF.

The chain uses TRBV28 and TRBJ1-1; TRBD1 aligns across 11 bases. There are 14 residues in the CDR3. The junction had 13 bases not matched to a gene; V was cut back by 7 bases and J by 12 bases. Germline lookup yields CDR1 MDHEN and CDR2 SYDVKM. CDR3 protein: CASTTSQGQGGSFF. The DNA for the CDR3 is TGTGCCAGCACCACCTCTCAGGGACAGGGGGGTTCTTTCTTT.

V and J are TRBV2 and TRBJ2-1; D is uncertain. Per germline, CDR1 SNHLY and CDR2 FYNNEI. V lost 3 bases and J 9 bases, leaving 6 bases between the germline ends. This CDR3 is 11 amino acids long. The CDR3 loop is CASSEVVEQFF. In DNA form, the CDR3 reads TGTGCCAGCAGTGAGGTCGTTGAGCAGTTCTTC.

The J gene is TRBJ2-5, the V gene TRBV6-2 or TRBV6-3; 7 bases align to TRBD1. This CDR3 region has 17 residues. The trim removed 0 bases at V and 2 bases at J, leaving 9 bases unmatched. From germline, CDR1 is MNHEY and CDR2 SVGEGT. The CDR3 nucleotides are TGTGCCAGCAGTTACTCGAGTACAGGGGACCTTCAAGAGACCCAGTACTTC. It translates to CASSYSSTGDLQETQYF.

The rearrangement links TRBV7-2 to TRBJ2-7, with 10 bases lining up with TRBD2. This CDR3 has 14 amino acids. The J segment lost 0 bases and the V segment lost 5 bases, leaving 1 base of the junction unmatched. Germline assignment: CDR1 SGHTA and CDR2 FQGNSA. CDR3 in amino acids: CASSPSGGSYEQYF. Here the CDR3 DNA reads TGTGCCAGCAGCCCTAGCGGGGGCTCCTACGAGCAGTACTTC.

The table lists this clone with a count of one. This rearrangement joins TRBV2 to TRBJ1-2; weak D call: TRBD1 (5 bases). Trimming took 6 bases from V and 0 from J, leaving 8 bases between them. Germline CDR1 SNHLY, CDR2 FYNNEI. The CDR3 is made up of 13 amino acids. The CDR3 nucleotides are TGTGCCAGCAGGGGGGAAGCTAACTATGGCTACACCTTC. Its translation is CASRGEANYGYTF. The full variable domain, completed using reference TRBV2 and TRBJ1-2, is EPEVTQTPSHQVTQMGQEVILRCVPISNHLYFYWYRQILGQKVEFLVSFYNNEISEKSEIFDDQFSVERPDGSNFTLKIRSTKLEDSAMYFCASRGEANYGYTFGSGTRLTVV.

This chain uses TRBV4-3 with TRBJ2-1, with D possibly TRBD1 on 6 matching bases. The CDR3 contains 15 residues. Germline CDR1 and CDR2: LGHNA and YSLEER. V was clipped by 4 bases and J by 8 bases, with 18 bases between them. CDR3 in DNA: TGCGCCAGCAGCCCCCGTGGACAGCCTTGGGATGAGCAGTTCTTC. It specifies CASSPRGQPWDEQFF.

This chain joins TRBV14 and TRBJ2-1; D is possibly TRBD1 or TRBD2 (6 bases each). Trimming took 1 base from V and 9 from J, leaving 10 bases between them. The CDR3 consists of 13 residues. CDR1 is SGHDN, CDR2 FVKESK, per germline. CDR3 sequence (DNA): TGTGCCAGCAGCCAAGGGGGGGCCGGTGAGCAGTTCTTC. It translates to CASSQGGAGEQFF.

The chain is built from TRBV5-4 and TRBJ1-2, with TRBD1 identical over 8 bases. The ends lost 2 bases at V and 6 bases at J; junction bases unmatched: 6. Per the germline V gene, CDR1 is SGHNT and CDR2 is YYREEE (reference sequence). This CDR3 region has 14 residues. CDR3 residues: CASSFGTGLHGYTF. CDR3 DNA sequence: TGTGCCAGCAGCTTTGGGACAGGCCTCCATGGCTACACCTTC.

This chain uses TRBV6-5 with TRBJ1-2; possible D gene TRBD1, 5 bases. V lost 11 bases, J lost 4 bases, and 17 bases lay in between. This CDR3 region has 13 residues. Germline values: CDR1 MNHEY, CDR2 SVGAGI. The CDR3 protein is CAGILDRGYGYTF. DNA for the CDR3: TGTGCCGGCATTCTAGACAGAGGCTATGGCTACACCTTC.